This T cell receptor beta chain originates from a study of T cells after yellow fever vaccination. Study-wide results and caveats: Just a small share of clonotypes turned up in the CD4 compartment as well as the CD8 compartment. High-abundance clonotypes from the bulk population could contaminate FACS-sorted repertoires.

The ends were cut back, 3 bases at V and 2 bases at J, with 8 bases in the middle. This CDR3 has 15 residues. This clonotype was counted between two and nine times. Its target is unknown. Conversion of TCR transcripts into cDNA relied on 5'RACE template switching, which added a universal primer site and UMIs. TCRdb reanalysed the 5' RACE reads using MiXCR and keeps one entry per CDR3 protein. This table has a few hundred thousand distinct CDR3 sequences, around a tenth appearing once. Sequencing used PBMCs, obtained on the day of the first yellow fever vaccination. This sequence was found in a man between 18 and 35 years old who received the YFV17D yellow fever vaccine. This rearrangement joins TRBV12-3 or TRBV12-4 to TRBJ2-6; D gene ambiguous. CDR3 in amino acids: CASSFLETGANVLTF. The CDR3 DNA reads as TGTGCCAGCAGTTTTTTGGAAACTGGGGCCAACGTCCTGACTTTC.